This T cell receptor beta chain originates from a study of identical twins. TCRdb called the 5' RACE reads again in MiXCR, with one record for every CDR3 protein. The data show fewer than 900,000 distinct CDR3 sequences, approximately 21% seen once. The junction had 9 bases not matched to a gene; V was cut back by 6 bases and J by 4 bases. The germline CDR1 and CDR2 sequences are SQVTM and ANQGSEA. This CDR3 comprises 14 residues. These same data were also listed under a study on T cells expressing NK-cell markers.

This rearrangement joins TRBV29-1 to TRBJ2-1, with 7 bases matching TRBD1. The sequence derives from a woman aged 18 to 35 in good health. Sequencing used PBMCs. CDR3 loop: CSVYDREGYNEQFF. In DNA form, the CDR3 reads TGCAGCGTGTATGACAGGGAAGGGTACAATGAGCAGTTCTTC.